This T cell receptor (beta chain) was recorded in a study of blood T cells in healthy people across ages. Turning to this clonotype: Its cognate antigen is unknown.

Per-sample PBMC isolation yielded at least 7 million cells. The CDR3 loop spans 13 amino acids. Germline CDR1 is MNHEY and CDR2 is SVGAGI. The V end lost 1 base, the J end lost 3 bases, and 6 bases lay between the germline ends. Next came a second PCR, run for about 7 to 12 cycles, which used a sample-barcoded 5' primer along with a J-beta primer mix. TCRdb independently ran MiXCR on the 5' RACE reads; one entry per CDR3 protein. The sample carries 270,000 or so distinct CDR3 sequences, 25% to 30% recorded once. General study points: Underestimates were what the diversity estimates from one million T cells were considered to be. Greater diversity and more naive CD4+ cells were seen in long-lived donors than in aged donors.

V and J are TRBV6-5 and TRBJ2-5, with D unclear. The TCR sequence derives from a woman aged 65 to 85 in good health. Sequencing was carried out using blood. The CDR3 spells CASSYFGEETQYF. For the CDR3, the DNA is TGTGCCAGCAGTTACTTCGGTGAAGAGACCCAGTACTTC.